The entry below describes one T cell receptor beta chain. The entry originates in a study of blood T cell repertoires in COVID-19. Study-wide background: PBMCs, B-cell-depleted T cells, or T cells provided the cDNA or gDNA that made up the material.

The length of the CDR3 is 15 residues. The V end was cut by 1 base, the J end by 5 bases, with 13 bases between. The germline V gene encodes CDR1 LNHDA and CDR2 SQIVND (reference sequence). TCRdb's copy holds only in-frame clones and misses some; the assay was immunoSEQ multiplex PCR. The sample carries around 170,000 clones, approximately 86% recorded once. The chain has TRBV19 and TRBJ2-3; D is perhaps TRBD2 (6 bases). The sequenced sample was peripheral blood. The receptor was isolated from a woman aged 25-40 years with active or convalescent COVID-19. The CDR3 DNA is TGTGCCAGTAGTATAGCCGGGACTGGTGGAGATACGCAGTATTTT. Translated: CASSIAGTGGDTQYF.